Following are 18 T cell receptor beta chains from one sample sequenced in a study of blood T cell repertoires in COVID-19. Sequencing used immunoSEQ multiplex PCR; TCRdb keeps in-frame clones, though not all of them. The sample yields 250,000 to 300,000 clones, 75% to 90% seen once. Sequences were obtained from peripheral blood. These receptor sequences come from a woman aged 45-60 years with COVID-19, enrolled during active disease.

Here the CDR3 reads CASSARDRGRDEQFF. The CDR3 nucleotides are TGTGCCAGCAGCGCCCGGGACAGGGGGCGCGATGAGCAGTTCTTC. This rearrangement joins TRBV4-2 to TRBJ2-1; 12 bases fit TRBD1. The germline V gene encodes CDR1 LGHNA and CDR2 YNFKEQ. V dropped 5 bases and J dropped 8; count of bases not matched to a gene: 7. This CDR3 spans 15 amino acids.

This clone was recorded a few times. This chain connects TRBV5-8 to TRBJ2-2, with TRBD2 matching over 8 bases. The V segment lost 6 bases and the J segment 5 bases; nucleotides outside the gene matches: 6. The CDR3 consists of 14 residues. Germline V gene lookup returns CDR1 SGHTS and CDR2 YDEGEE. The DNA of the CDR3 is TGTGCCAGCAAGCCGGGACTAGTGACCGGGGAGCTGTTTTTT. Translating gives CASKPGLVTGELFF.

The chain employs TRBV27 and TRBJ1-5, with D tentatively TRBD1 (5 bases). The V gene lost 2 bases and the J gene lost 6 bases, with 14 bases spanning the gap. The CDR3 loop spans 15 amino acids. CDR1 is MNHEY and CDR2 is SMNVEV in the germline V gene (reference sequence). The CDR3 loop is CASSLSRAGGQPQHF. CDR3 nucleotides: TGTGCCAGCAGTTTAAGCAGGGCGGGGGGTCAGCCCCAGCATTTT.

The chain carries TRBV30 and TRBJ2-3; 9 bases agree with TRBD2. Germline CDR1 and CDR2: GTSNPN and SVGIG (reference sequence). This CDR3 has 14 amino acids. J lost 2 bases, V lost 4 bases, and 4 bases had no gene match. CDR3 residues: CAWTSGTATDTQYF. In DNA form, the CDR3 reads TGTGCCTGGACTAGCGGGACAGCCACAGATACGCAGTATTTT.

This chain links TRBV12-5 with TRBJ2-5; 8 nucleotides match TRBD1. CDR3 length equals 18 residues. Germline CDR1 reads LGHNT; CDR2 reads FRNRAP. V gave up 0 bases and J gave up 2 bases; unmatched junction bases: 11. CDR3 residues: CASGLVHRGDPGQETQYF. The CDR3 nucleotides are TGTGCTAGTGGTTTGGTACACAGGGGGGACCCGGGGCAAGAGACCCAGTACTTC.

The rearrangement links TRBV5-4 to TRBJ2-1, with 10 positions matching TRBD1. V shed 4 bases and J 7 bases; nucleotides not matched to a gene: 5. This CDR3 is 14 amino acids long. CDR1 and CDR2 from the germline V gene are SGHNT and YYREEE (reference sequence). CDR3 protein: CASSPGQGKNEQFF. The CDR3 region has the DNA TGTGCCAGCAGCCCGGGACAGGGGAAGAATGAGCAGTTCTTC.

J is TRBJ1-1 and V is TRBV14; a possible D gene is TRBD1 (5 bases). This CDR3 region has 16 residues. Between the trimmed V and J ends, which lost 3 bases and 0 bases, there was a span of 14 bases. Germline-derived CDR1 and CDR2 are SGHDN and FVKESK. The CDR3 protein is CASSQLAPGLNTEAFF. The CDR3 coding sequence is TGTGCCAGCAGCCAGCTGGCCCCAGGGTTGAACACTGAAGCTTTCTTT.

The chain has TRBV7-2 and TRBJ1-3, with 10 bases aligning to TRBD1. Per germline, CDR1 SGHTA and CDR2 FQGNSA. The CDR3 covers 16 residues. After removal of 5 bases from V and 2 bases from J, the junction contained 6 bases not matched to a gene. CDR3 region: CASSPDRGRTGNTIYF. The CDR3 DNA reads as TGTGCCAGCAGCCCCGACAGGGGGCGTACTGGAAACACCATATATTTT.

V and J are TRBV25-1 and TRBJ1-1; D is undetermined. The CDR3 contains 13 residues. The ends were cut back, 6 bases at V and 8 bases at J, with 16 bases in the middle. Germline V CDR1 and CDR2: MGHDK, SYGVNS. The CDR3 sequence is CASSAGYSTEAFF. Here the CDR3 DNA reads TGTGCCAGCAGCGCTGGTTATAGCACCGAAGCTTTCTTT.

The rearrangement links TRBV7-7 to TRBJ2-1, with TRBD2 as a possible D gene (6 bases). The V end was cut by 5 bases, the J end by 11 bases, with 16 bases between. The length of the CDR3 is 13 residues. Germline V gene sequence: CDR1 SSHAT, CDR2 FNYEAQ (reference sequence). CDR3 protein: CASSAAAGTQQFF. In DNA, the CDR3 is TGTGCCAGCAGCGCCGCAGCCGGGACTCAGCAGTTCTTC.

The chain combines TRBV9 with TRBJ1-1; a possible D gene is TRBD1 (6 bases). Germline values: CDR1 SGDLS, CDR2 YYNGEE. There are 14 residues in the CDR3. V lost 3 bases, J lost 7 bases, and 16 bases lay in between. The DNA of the CDR3 is TGTGCCAGCAGCGCCTGGGGGCCAACCGATGAAGCTTTCTTT. Encoded protein: CASSAWGPTDEAFF.

The chain is built from TRBV5-4 and TRBJ2-3; TRBD2 agrees at 9 bases. Germline CDR1 is SGHNT and CDR2 is YYREEE (reference sequence). J was trimmed by 7 bases and V by 9 bases; bases with no gene match: 12. The CDR3 sequence is 14 residues long. The CDR3 region has the DNA TGTGCCATCGATAGCGGGAGCGTTACTCATACGCAGTATTTT. Translating it yields CAIDSGSVTHTQYF.

The V call is TRBV7-9, the J call TRBJ1-1; 9 bases agree with TRBD1. The V and J ends lost 1 base and 5 bases, in that order; junction bases with no gene match: 5. This CDR3 is 15 amino acids long. The germline gives CDR1 SEHNR, CDR2 FQNEAQ (reference sequence). As DNA, the CDR3 is TGTGCCAGCAGCTTAGTACAGGGGGCTGAGACTGAAGCTTTCTTT. It is translated as CASSLVQGAETEAFF.

Concerning this clone: Within the sample, other DNA sequences also encode this same CDR3. J is TRBJ1-1 and V is TRBV9; unclear D gene. Germline values: CDR1 SGDLS, CDR2 YYNGEE. This CDR3 has 12 amino acids. The V end was cut by 3 bases, the J end by 4 bases, with 7 bases between. The CDR3 region is CASSAGGTEAFF. In nucleotides, the CDR3 is TGTGCCAGCAGCGCCGGTGGCACTGAAGCTTTCTTT.

This sequence joins TRBV19 and TRBJ2-7, with 10 bases aligning to TRBD1. The CDR3 runs 16 residues. V lost 3 bases and J lost 2; bases outside the gene matches: 7. Germline values: CDR1 LNHDA, CDR2 SQIVND (reference sequence). This CDR3 is CASSIGFGTGAYEQYF. The CDR3 nucleotides are TGTGCCAGTAGTATCGGATTCGGGACAGGGGCCTACGAGCAGTACTTC.

CDR3 amino acids: CASGGSEAFF. The CDR3 nucleotides are TGCGCCAGCGGGGGGAGTGAAGCTTTCTTT. The chain links TRBV5-1 to TRBJ1-1; tentative D call: TRBD1 (5 bases). Germline CDR1 is SGHRS and CDR2 is YFSETQ. Trimming left V 7 bases short and J 7 bases short, with 8 bases between. The CDR3 loop spans 10 amino acids.

This rearrangement joins TRBV11-3 to TRBJ1-2; the match to TRBD1 covers 9 bases. Trimming took 0 bases from V and 7 from J; bases not matched to a gene: 9. CDR3 length: 16 amino acids. Per the germline V gene, CDR1 is SGHNT and CDR2 is YENEEA. CDR3 region: CASSLDQTGGLGGYTF. CDR3 nucleotide sequence: TGTGCCAGCAGCTTAGACCAAACAGGGGGCCTAGGTGGCTACACCTTC. Based on the CDR3 plus reference TRBV11-3 and TRBJ1-2, the full variable domain is EAGVVQSPRYKIIEKKQPVAFWCNPISGHNTLYWYLQNLGQGPELLIRYENEEAVDDSQLPKDRFSAERLKGVDSTLKIQPAELGDSAVYLCASSLDQTGGLGGYTFGSGTRLTVV.

V is TRBV5-4 and J is TRBJ2-7, with 9 bases matching TRBD1. The CDR3 is 15 amino acids. The J segment lost 3 bases and the V segment lost 1 base, leaving 5 bases of the junction unmatched. Germline CDR1 is SGHNT and CDR2 is YYREEE (reference sequence). This CDR3 reads CASSLYGTGFYEQYF. In DNA form, the CDR3 reads TGTGCCAGCAGCTTGTACGGGACAGGGTTCTACGAGCAGTACTTC. Using reference TRBV5-4 and TRBJ2-7 for the parts outside the CDR3, the full variable domain is ETGVTQSPTHLIKTRGQQVTLRCSSQSGHNTVSWYQQALGQGPQFIFQYYREEENGRGNFPPRFSGLQFPNYSSELNVNALELDDSALYLCASSLYGTGFYEQYFGPGTRLTVT.